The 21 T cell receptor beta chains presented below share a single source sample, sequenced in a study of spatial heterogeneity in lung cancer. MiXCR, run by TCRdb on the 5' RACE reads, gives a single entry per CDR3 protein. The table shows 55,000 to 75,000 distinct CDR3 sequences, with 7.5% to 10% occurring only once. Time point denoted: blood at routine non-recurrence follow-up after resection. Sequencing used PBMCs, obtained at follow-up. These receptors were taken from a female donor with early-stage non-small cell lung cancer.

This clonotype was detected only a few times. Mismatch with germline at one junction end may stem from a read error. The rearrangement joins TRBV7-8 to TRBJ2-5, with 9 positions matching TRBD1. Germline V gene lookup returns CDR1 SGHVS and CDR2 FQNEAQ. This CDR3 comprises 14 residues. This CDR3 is CVSSRTGGGETQYF. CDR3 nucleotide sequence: TGTGTCAGCAGCCGCACAGGGGGCGGAGAGACCCAGTACTTC.

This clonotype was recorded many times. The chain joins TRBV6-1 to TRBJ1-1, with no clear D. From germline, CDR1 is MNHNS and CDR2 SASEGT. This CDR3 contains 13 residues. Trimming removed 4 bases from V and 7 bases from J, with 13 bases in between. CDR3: CASSAVEVDEAFF. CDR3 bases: TGTGCCAGCAGTGCCGTGGAGGTTGATGAAGCTTTCTTT.

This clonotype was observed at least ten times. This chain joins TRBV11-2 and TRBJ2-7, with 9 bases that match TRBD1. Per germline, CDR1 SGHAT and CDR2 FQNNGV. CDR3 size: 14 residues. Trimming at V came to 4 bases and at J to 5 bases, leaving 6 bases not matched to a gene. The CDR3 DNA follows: TGTGCCAGCAGCTCTCCCCGACAGGGGGACGAGCAGTACTTC. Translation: CASSSPRQGDEQYF.

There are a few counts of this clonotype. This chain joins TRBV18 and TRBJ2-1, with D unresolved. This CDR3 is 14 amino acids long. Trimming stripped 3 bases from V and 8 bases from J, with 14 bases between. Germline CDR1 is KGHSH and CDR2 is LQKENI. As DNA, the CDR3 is TGTGCCAGCTCACCCCTCTCGGCGTGGGATGAGCAGTTCTTC. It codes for CASSPLSAWDEQFF.

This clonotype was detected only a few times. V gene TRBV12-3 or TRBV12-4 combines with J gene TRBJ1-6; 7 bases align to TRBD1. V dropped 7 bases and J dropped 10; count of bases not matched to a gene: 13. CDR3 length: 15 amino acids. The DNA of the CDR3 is TGTGCCAGCACACACAACAGGGCAGGGGGATCACCCCTCCACTTT. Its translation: CASTHNRAGGSPLHF.

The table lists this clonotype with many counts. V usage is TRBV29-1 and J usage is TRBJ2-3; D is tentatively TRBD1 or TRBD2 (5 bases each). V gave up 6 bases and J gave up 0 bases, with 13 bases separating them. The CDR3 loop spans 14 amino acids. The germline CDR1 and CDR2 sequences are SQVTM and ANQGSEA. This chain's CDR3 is CSVGTGGSTDTQYF. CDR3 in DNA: TGCAGCGTGGGGACCGGCGGGAGCACAGATACGCAGTATTTT.

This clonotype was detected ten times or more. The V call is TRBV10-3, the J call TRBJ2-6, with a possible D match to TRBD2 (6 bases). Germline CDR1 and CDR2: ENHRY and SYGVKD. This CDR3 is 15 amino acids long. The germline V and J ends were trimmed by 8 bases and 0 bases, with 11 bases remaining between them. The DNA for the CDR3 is TGTGCCATCGGGGCCGGGAGCTCTGGGGCCAACGTCCTGACTTTC. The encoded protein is CAIGAGSSGANVLTF.

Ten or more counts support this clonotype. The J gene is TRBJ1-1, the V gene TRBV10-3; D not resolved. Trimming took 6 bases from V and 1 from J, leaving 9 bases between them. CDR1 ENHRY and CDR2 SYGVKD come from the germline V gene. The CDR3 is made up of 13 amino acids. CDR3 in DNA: TGTGCCATCAGAGAGACCCAGAACACTGAAGCTTTCTTT. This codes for CAIRETQNTEAFF.

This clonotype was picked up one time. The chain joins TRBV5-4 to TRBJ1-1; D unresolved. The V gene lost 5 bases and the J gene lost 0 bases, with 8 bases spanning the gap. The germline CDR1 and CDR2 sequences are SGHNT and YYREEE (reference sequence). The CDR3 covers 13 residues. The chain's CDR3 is CASRGSMNTEAFF. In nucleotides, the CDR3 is TGTGCCAGCAGGGGAAGCATGAACACTGAAGCTTTCTTT.

The CDR3 protein is CASSPTGGRSGYTF. The CDR3 DNA reads TGTGCCAGCAGCCCGACAGGGGGCAGAAGTGGCTACACCTTC. The chain uses TRBV7-9 and TRBJ1-2; TRBD1 matches 10 bases. The CDR3 totals 14 residues. Per the germline V gene, CDR1 is SEHNR and CDR2 is FQNEAQ (reference sequence). V shed 5 bases and J 7 bases; nucleotides not matched to a gene: 7.

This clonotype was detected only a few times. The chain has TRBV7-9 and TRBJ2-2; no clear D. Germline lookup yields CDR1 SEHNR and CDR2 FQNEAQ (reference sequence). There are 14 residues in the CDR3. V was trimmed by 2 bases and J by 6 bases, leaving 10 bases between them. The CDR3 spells CASSLIATAGELFF. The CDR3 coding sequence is TGTGCCAGCAGCTTAATCGCAACGGCCGGGGAGCTGTTTTTT.

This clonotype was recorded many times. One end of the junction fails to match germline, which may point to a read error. CDR3 sequence: CAAGLAGVNF. CDR3 coding DNA: TGTGCCGCGGGACTAGCGGGAGTGAACTTC. The chain joins TRBV30 to TRBJ2-7, with 14 bases lining up with TRBD2. Germline V gene sequence: CDR1 GTSNPN, CDR2 SVGIG (reference sequence). The CDR3 spans 10 residues.

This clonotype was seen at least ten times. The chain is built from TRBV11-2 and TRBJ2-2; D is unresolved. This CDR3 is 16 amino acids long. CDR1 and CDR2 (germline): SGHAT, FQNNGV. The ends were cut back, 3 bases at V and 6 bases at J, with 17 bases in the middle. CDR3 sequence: CASSFGSSTAPGELFF. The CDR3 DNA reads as TGTGCCAGCAGCTTTGGCAGCTCCACGGCCCCCGGGGAGCTGTTTTTT. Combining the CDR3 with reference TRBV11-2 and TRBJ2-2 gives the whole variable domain EAGVAQSPRYKIIEKRQSVAFWCNPISGHATLYWYQQILGQGPKLLIQFQNNGVVDDSQLPKDRFSAERLKGVDSTLKIQPAKLEDSAVYLCASSFGSSTAPGELFFGEGSRLTVL.

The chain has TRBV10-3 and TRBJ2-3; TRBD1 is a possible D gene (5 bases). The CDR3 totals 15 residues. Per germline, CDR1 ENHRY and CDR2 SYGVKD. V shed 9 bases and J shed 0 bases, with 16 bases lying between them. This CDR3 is CAIRQGDWSTDTQYF. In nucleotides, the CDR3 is TGTGCCATTAGGCAAGGGGATTGGAGCACAGATACGCAGTATTTT.

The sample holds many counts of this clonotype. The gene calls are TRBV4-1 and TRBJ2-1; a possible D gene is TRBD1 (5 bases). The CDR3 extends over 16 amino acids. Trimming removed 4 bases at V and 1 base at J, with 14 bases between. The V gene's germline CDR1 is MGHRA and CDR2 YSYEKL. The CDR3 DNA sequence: TGCGCCAGCAGCCGATCAGGGTTCGGATCCTACAATGAGCAGTTCTTC. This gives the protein CASSRSGFGSYNEQFF.

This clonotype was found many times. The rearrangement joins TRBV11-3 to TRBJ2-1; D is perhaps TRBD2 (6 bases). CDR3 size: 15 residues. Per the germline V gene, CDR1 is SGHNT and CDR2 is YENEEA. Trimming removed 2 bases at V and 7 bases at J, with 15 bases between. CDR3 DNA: TGTGCCAGCAGCTTATCCGGCGGGATTAGGAATGAGCAGTTCTTC. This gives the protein CASSLSGGIRNEQFF.

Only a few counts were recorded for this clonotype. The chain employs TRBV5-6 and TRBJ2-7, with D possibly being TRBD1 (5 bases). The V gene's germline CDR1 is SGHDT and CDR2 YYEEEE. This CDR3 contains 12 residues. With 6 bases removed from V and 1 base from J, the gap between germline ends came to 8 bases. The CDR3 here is CASTRGSYEQYF. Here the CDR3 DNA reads TGTGCCAGCACAAGGGGATCCTACGAGCAGTACTTC.

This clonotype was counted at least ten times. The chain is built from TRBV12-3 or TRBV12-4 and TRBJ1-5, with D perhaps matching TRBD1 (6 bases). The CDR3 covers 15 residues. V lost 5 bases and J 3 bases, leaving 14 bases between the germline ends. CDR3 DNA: TGTGCCAGCAGTCCCCAGGGGAGGGCCAATCAGCCCCAGCATTTT. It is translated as CASSPQGRANQPQHF.

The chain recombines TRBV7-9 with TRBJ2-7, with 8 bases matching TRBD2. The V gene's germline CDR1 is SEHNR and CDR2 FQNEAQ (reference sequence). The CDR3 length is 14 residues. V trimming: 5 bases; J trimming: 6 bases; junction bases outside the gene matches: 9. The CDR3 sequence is CASSPGGSSREQYF. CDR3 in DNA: TGTGCCAGCAGCCCGGGAGGGAGTTCCCGCGAGCAGTACTTC.

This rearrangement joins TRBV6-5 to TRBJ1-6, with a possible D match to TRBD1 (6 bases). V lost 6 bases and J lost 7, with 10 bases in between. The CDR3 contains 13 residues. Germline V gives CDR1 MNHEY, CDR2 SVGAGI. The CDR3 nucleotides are TGTGCCAGCAGGAGGGGGGTAAATTCACCCCTCCACTTT. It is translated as CASRRGVNSPLHF.

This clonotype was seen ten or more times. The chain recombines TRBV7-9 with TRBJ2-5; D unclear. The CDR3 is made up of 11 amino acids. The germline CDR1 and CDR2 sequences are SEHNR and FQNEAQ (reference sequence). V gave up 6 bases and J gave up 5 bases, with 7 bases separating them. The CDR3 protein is CASREYETQYF. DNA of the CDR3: TGTGCCAGCAGAGAGTATGAGACCCAGTACTTC.